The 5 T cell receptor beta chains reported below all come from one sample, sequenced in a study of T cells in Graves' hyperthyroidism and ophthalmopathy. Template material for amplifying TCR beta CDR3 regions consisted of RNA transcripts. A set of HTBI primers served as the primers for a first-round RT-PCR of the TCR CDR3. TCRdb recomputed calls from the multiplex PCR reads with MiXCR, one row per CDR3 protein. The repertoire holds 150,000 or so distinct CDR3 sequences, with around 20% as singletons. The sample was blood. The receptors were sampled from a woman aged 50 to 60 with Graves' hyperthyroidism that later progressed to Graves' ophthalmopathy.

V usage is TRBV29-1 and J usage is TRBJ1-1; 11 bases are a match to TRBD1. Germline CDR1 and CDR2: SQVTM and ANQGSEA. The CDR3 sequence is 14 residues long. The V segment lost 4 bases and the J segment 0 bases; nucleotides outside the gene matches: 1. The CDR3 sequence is CSVGTGGLNTEAFF. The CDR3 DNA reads TGCAGCGTTGGGACAGGGGGCCTGAACACTGAAGCTTTCTTT.

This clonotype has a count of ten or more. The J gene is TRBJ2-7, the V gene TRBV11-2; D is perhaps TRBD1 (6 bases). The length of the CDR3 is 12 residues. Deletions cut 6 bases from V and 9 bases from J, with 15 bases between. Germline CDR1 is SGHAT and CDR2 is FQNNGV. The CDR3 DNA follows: TGTGCCAGCAGTCTTACAGGGACCCGGCAGTACTTC. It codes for CASSLTGTRQYF.

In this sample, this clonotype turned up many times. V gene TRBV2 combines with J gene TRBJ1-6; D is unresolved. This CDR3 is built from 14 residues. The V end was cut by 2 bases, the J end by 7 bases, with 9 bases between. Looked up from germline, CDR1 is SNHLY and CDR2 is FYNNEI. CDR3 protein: CASSETEVNSPLHF. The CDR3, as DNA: TGTGCCAGCAGTGAAACCGAGGTCAATTCACCCCTCCACTTT.

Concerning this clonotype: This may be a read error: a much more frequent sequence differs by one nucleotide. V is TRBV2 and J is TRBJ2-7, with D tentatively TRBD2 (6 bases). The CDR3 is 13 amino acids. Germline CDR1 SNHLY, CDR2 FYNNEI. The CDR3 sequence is CASGRESLYEQCF. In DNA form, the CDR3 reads TGTGCCAGCGGACGGGAGTCCCTTTACGAGCAGTGCTTC.

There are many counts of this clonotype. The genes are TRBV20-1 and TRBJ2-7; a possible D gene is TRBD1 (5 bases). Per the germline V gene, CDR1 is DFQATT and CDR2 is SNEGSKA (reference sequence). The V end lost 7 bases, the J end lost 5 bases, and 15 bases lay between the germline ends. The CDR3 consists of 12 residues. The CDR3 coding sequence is TGCAGTGGAAAGCTAGGGGCTCACGAGCAGTACTTC. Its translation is CSGKLGAHEQYF.